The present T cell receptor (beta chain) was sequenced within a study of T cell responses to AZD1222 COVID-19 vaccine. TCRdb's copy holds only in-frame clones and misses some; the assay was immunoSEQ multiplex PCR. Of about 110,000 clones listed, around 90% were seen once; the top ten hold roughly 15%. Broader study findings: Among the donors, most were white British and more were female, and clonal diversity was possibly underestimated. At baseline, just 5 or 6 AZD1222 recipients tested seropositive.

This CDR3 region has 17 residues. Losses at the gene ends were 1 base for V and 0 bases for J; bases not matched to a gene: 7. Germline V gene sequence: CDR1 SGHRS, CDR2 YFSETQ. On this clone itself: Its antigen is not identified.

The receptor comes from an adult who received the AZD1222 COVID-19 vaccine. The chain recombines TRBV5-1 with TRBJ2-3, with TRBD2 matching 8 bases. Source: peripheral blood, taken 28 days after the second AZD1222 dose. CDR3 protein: CASSLFPASGSTDTQYF. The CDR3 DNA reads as TGCGCCAGCAGCTTGTTCCCCGCTAGCGGGAGCACAGATACGCAGTATTTT.